Below, 32 T cell receptor beta chains from the same sample are listed, as sequenced in a study of shared clonotypes between healthy human individuals. It was CD45RO-negative cells, positively selected for CCR7, that made up naive CD8 cells, with terminally differentiated effector memory CD45RA+ cells excluded. TCRdb keeps only in-frame clones here, not all; method: immunoSEQ multiplex PCR. The sample holds about 1,900,000 clones; about 95% are singletons and the top ten take 0.95% to 1.5%. The sequenced material came from naive CD8+ T cells sorted from blood. The receptors were sampled from a man aged 18-30 years in good health.

This clone has a single count. The chain links TRBV9 to TRBJ2-1; a possible D gene is TRBD2 (6 bases). V shed 3 bases and J shed 10 bases, with 11 bases lying between them. From germline, CDR1 is SGDLS and CDR2 YYNGEE. The CDR3 runs to 12 residues. The CDR3 is CASSAGLSEQFF. The CDR3 nucleotides are TGTGCCAGCAGCGCGGGACTCTCGGAGCAGTTCTTC.

CDR3 sequence: CASSPDSNQPQHF. In nucleotides, the CDR3 is TGCGCCAGCAGTCCGGATAGCAATCAGCCCCAGCATTTT. The gene calls are TRBV10-1 and TRBJ1-5; D ambiguous. The V gene's germline CDR1 is WNHNN and CDR2 SYGVQD (reference sequence). Between the trimmed V and J ends, which lost 5 bases and 0 bases, there was a span of 5 bases. The CDR3 contains 13 residues.

To note about this clone: This specimen includes other DNA sequences encoding the same CDR3. CDR3 region: CASSESENTGELFF. The CDR3 nucleotides are TGTGCCAGCAGTGAGAGTGAGAACACCGGGGAGCTGTTTTTT. This sequence joins TRBV2 and TRBJ2-2; D is unclear. Trimming took off 3 bases at V and 1 base at J, with 6 bases between the two ends. In germline, CDR1 is SNHLY, CDR2 FYNNEI. CDR3 size: 14 residues.

This rearrangement joins TRBV27 to TRBJ2-7; the D is unclear. This CDR3 has 14 amino acids. Per the germline V gene, CDR1 is MNHEY and CDR2 is SMNVEV (reference sequence). V dropped 3 bases and J dropped 2 bases, with 11 bases sitting between them. Written as DNA, the CDR3 is TGTGCCAGCAGTTTGGGCAGCTTTCCCTACGAGCAGTACTTC. Protein product: CASSLGSFPYEQYF.

The genes are TRBV7-8 and TRBJ2-7; D call uncertain. The germline V and J ends were trimmed by 5 bases and 4 bases, with 9 bases remaining between them. Germline V gene sequence: CDR1 SGHVS, CDR2 FQNEAQ. The CDR3 has 12 amino acids. The CDR3 DNA is TGTGCCAGCAGCGACCAAGAGTACGAGCAGTACTTC. As protein: CASSDQEYEQYF.

This clone was observed a single time. The chain is built from TRBV4-1 and TRBJ2-7; D could derive from TRBD1 or TRBD2 (6 bases each). Trimming took 0 bases from V and 2 from J, leaving 14 bases between them. This CDR3 contains 16 residues. From germline, CDR1 is MGHRA and CDR2 YSYEKL. Written as DNA, the CDR3 is TGCGCCAGCAGCCAAGAAGGGGGGACTCAAACCTACGAGCAGTACTTC. This sequence encodes CASSQEGGTQTYEQYF.

The CDR3 here is CASSDPRGIRYEQYF. The CDR3 DNA is TGTGCCAGCAGTGATCCGCGGGGGATCAGATACGAGCAGTACTTC. The chain couples TRBV2 to TRBJ2-7, with 7 bases lining up with TRBD2. CDR1 and CDR2 (germline): SNHLY, FYNNEI. CDR3 length: 15 residues. Trimming cost V 3 bases and J 4 bases; bases outside gene matches: 9.

This chain links TRBV2 with TRBJ1-2; no reliable D call. Deletions cut 2 bases from V and 4 bases from J, with 20 bases between. Germline assignment: CDR1 SNHLY and CDR2 FYNNEI. This CDR3 contains 17 residues. The CDR3 nucleotides read TGTGCCAGCAGTGAATACGTCCCCCTCGCCGACCCCTATGGCTACACCTTC. Its protein is CASSEYVPLADPYGYTF.

This clone was seen just once. V usage is TRBV19 and J usage is TRBJ2-3; 8 bases are a match to TRBD1. The V gene's germline CDR1 is LNHDA and CDR2 SQIVND (reference sequence). With 5 bases clipped from V and 4 bases from J, the junction kept 2 bases outside the gene matches. The CDR3 spans 13 residues. CDR3 loop: CASSQGAADTQYF. The DNA of the CDR3 is TGTGCCAGTAGTCAGGGGGCGGCAGATACGCAGTATTTT.

The chain recombines TRBV4-2 with TRBJ1-2; 7 bases map to TRBD1. Per germline, CDR1 LGHNA and CDR2 YNFKEQ. Losses at the gene ends were 5 bases for V and 7 bases for J; bases not matched to a gene: 13. The CDR3 contains 15 residues. In DNA, the CDR3 is TGTGCCAGCAGCACCCGGACAGGATACCCGCCTGGCTACACCTTC. Translating it yields CASSTRTGYPPGYTF.

About this clone itself: This sample includes further DNA sequences coding for the same CDR3. The chain recombines TRBV4-1 with TRBJ2-7; possibly TRBD1 for D (6 bases). Trimming shortened V by 1 base and J by 3 bases, and 7 bases separated the two germline ends. This CDR3 has 13 residues. Germline V gene lookup returns CDR1 MGHRA and CDR2 YSYEKL. CDR3 sequence reads: CASSQVQGYEQYF. CDR3 coding DNA: TGCGCCAGCAGCCAAGTACAGGGCTACGAGCAGTACTTC.

The V call is TRBV6-6, the J call TRBJ1-2; no reliable D call. Germline CDR1 MNHNY, CDR2 SVGAGI (reference sequence). The length of the CDR3 is 14 residues. The V gene lost 7 bases and the J gene lost 4 bases, with 16 bases spanning the gap. CDR3 amino acids: CASMEVRESYGYTF. The CDR3 nucleotides read TGTGCCAGCATGGAAGTACGGGAAAGCTATGGCTACACCTTC.

There are a few counts of this clone. This specimen includes other DNA sequences encoding the same CDR3. The chain couples TRBV6-5 to TRBJ1-1; D gene ambiguous. Germline V CDR1 and CDR2: MNHEY, SVGAGI. Deletions cut 3 bases from V and 1 base from J, with 6 bases between. This CDR3 spans 13 amino acids. The CDR3 loop is CASSYGGNTEAFF. In DNA form, the CDR3 reads TGTGCCAGCAGTTATGGAGGGAACACTGAAGCTTTCTTT.

The rearrangement uses TRBV28 and TRBJ2-4; 7 nucleotides match TRBD1. J gave up 9 bases and V 1 base, and 9 bases lay outside the gene matches. Germline V gene data show CDR1 as MDHEN and CDR2 as SYDVKM. There are 15 residues in the CDR3. The CDR3 here is CASSLFRGGEGIQYF. The CDR3 DNA follows: TGTGCCAGCAGTTTATTCCGAGGGGGCGAGGGCATTCAGTACTTC.

With regard to this clone: This sample also contains other DNA sequences that code for the same CDR3. The chain couples TRBV11-2 to TRBJ2-7, with 9 nucleotides matching TRBD1. The CDR3 covers 14 residues. CDR1 and CDR2 (germline): SGHAT, FQNNGV. With 3 bases clipped from V and 2 bases from J, the junction kept 2 bases outside the gene matches. The CDR3 nucleotides read TGTGCCAGCAGCTTCGGACAGGGGACCTACGAGCAGTACTTC. Protein: CASSFGQGTYEQYF.

The chain uses TRBV4-1 and TRBJ1-2; maybe TRBD1 (5 bases). The CDR3 contains 14 residues. The V end lost 0 bases, the J end lost 4 bases, and 9 bases lay between the germline ends. The germline V gene has CDR1 MGHRA and CDR2 YSYEKL. CDR3 coding DNA: TGCGCCAGCAGCCAAGAAGACAGTCTCTATGGCTACACCTTC. Translation gives CASSQEDSLYGYTF.

The chain carries TRBV11-2 and TRBJ2-5; TRBD2 agrees at 10 bases. Germline V CDR1 and CDR2: SGHAT, FQNNGV. This CDR3 has 14 amino acids. V shed 7 bases and J 5 bases; nucleotides not matched to a gene: 7. The CDR3 sequence: CASIEAGGLETQYF. The CDR3 DNA is TGTGCCAGCATCGAAGCGGGGGGGCTCGAGACCCAGTACTTC.

This clone was detected once. The chain employs TRBV29-1 and TRBJ2-7; D may be TRBD1 or TRBD2 (5 bases each). From germline, CDR1 is SQVTM and CDR2 ANQGSEA. The CDR3 sequence is 13 residues long. Trimming took 1 base from V and 3 from J, leaving 10 bases between them. The CDR3 sequence is CSVEARDRYEQYF. The CDR3 DNA follows: TGCAGCGTTGAAGCCAGGGACCGCTACGAGCAGTACTTC.

The V and J genes are TRBV4-1 and TRBJ1-1; D unclear. Germline loops: CDR1 MGHRA, CDR2 YSYEKL. Between the trimmed V and J ends, which lost 1 base and 5 bases, there was a span of 14 bases. The CDR3 is 15 amino acids. CDR3 bases: TGCGCCAGCAGCCAAGTATTCGTAAAGGAGACTGAAGCTTTCTTT. Its translation is CASSQVFVKETEAFF.

The chain links TRBV2 to TRBJ1-5; D remains unclear. V shed 0 bases and J shed 5 bases, with 11 bases lying between them. Germline V gene sequence: CDR1 SNHLY, CDR2 FYNNEI. The CDR3 is made up of 15 amino acids. The CDR3 here is CASSEAQSEDQPQHF. The CDR3 coding sequence is TGTGCCAGCAGTGAAGCGCAGTCGGAGGATCAGCCCCAGCATTTT.

The chain links TRBV2 to TRBJ1-4; 7 nucleotides match TRBD1. Germline values: CDR1 SNHLY, CDR2 FYNNEI. CDR3 length equals 16 residues. V shed 2 bases, J shed 5 bases, and the junction held 8 bases outside the gene matches. In DNA, the CDR3 is TGTGCCAGCAGTGAAATAGGGACAGTGGTAAATGAAAAACTGTTTTTT. It is translated as CASSEIGTVVNEKLFF.

This chain joins TRBV6-1 and TRBJ1-3, with no clear D. The CDR3 is made up of 15 amino acids. The V end lost 2 bases, the J end lost 0 bases, and 8 bases lay between the germline ends. Germline V lookup: CDR1 MNHNS, CDR2 SASEGT. The CDR3 is CASSELAYSGNTIYF. The CDR3 nucleotides are TGTGCCAGCAGTGAATTGGCCTACTCTGGAAACACCATATATTTT.

The chain joins TRBV2 to TRBJ2-7; D unclear. CDR3 size: 15 residues. In germline, CDR1 is SNHLY, CDR2 FYNNEI. V was cut by 2 bases and J by 4 bases, with 15 bases left in between. The chain's CDR3 is CASSETPATPYEQYF. CDR3 coding DNA: TGTGCCAGCAGTGAAACCCCGGCGACTCCTTACGAGCAGTACTTC.

V usage is TRBV28 and J usage is TRBJ1-1; TRBD1 might be the D (5 bases). V shed 3 bases and J shed 4 bases, with 12 bases lying between them. The CDR3 runs 14 residues. Germline CDR1 MDHEN, CDR2 SYDVKM. CDR3 sequence: CASSFGTGGTEAFF. CDR3 nucleotide sequence: TGTGCCAGCAGTTTCGGGACGGGAGGCACTGAAGCTTTCTTT.

The chain employs TRBV19 and TRBJ2-7; the match to TRBD2 covers 7 bases. This CDR3 is 11 amino acids long. V lost 10 bases and J lost 4; bases outside the gene matches: 4. Germline V gene lookup returns CDR1 LNHDA and CDR2 SQIVND (reference sequence). CDR3: CATHGGYEQYF. DNA of the CDR3: TGTGCCACCCACGGGGGGTACGAGCAGTACTTC. The whole variable domain, remainder taken from reference TRBV19 and TRBJ2-7, is DGGITQSPKYLFRKEGQNVTLSCEQNLNHDAMYWYRQDPGQGLRLIYYSQIVNDFQKGDIAEGYSVSREKKESFPLTVTSAQKNPTAFYLCATHGGYEQYFGPGTRLTVT.

CDR3 bases: TGTGCCAGCAGCCCATACCGGGACGGAAATTACAATGAGCAGTTCTTC. Protein: CASSPYRDGNYNEQFF. The chain carries TRBV7-9 and TRBJ2-1, with D possibly called TRBD1 or TRBD2 (5 bases each). This CDR3 spans 16 amino acids. Germline-derived CDR1 and CDR2 are SEHNR and FQNEAQ (reference sequence). With 5 bases removed from V and 4 bases from J, the gap between germline ends came to 18 bases.

The genes are TRBV10-3 and TRBJ2-3; the match to TRBD2 covers 7 bases. The V gene's germline CDR1 is ENHRY and CDR2 SYGVKD. CDR3 size: 16 residues. V lost 0 bases and J lost 4; bases outside the gene matches: 7. CDR3 nucleotides: TGTGCCATCAGTGAGTCTGGCGGGAGTTTCGCAGATACGCAGTATTTT. Translation: CAISESGGSFADTQYF.

The rearrangement uses TRBV9 and TRBJ2-1; TRBD2 agrees at 10 bases. V shed 4 bases, J shed 2 bases, and the junction held 9 bases outside the gene matches. CDR3 length: 17 amino acids. Germline-derived CDR1 and CDR2 are SGDLS and YYNGEE. The CDR3 reads CASSSLTSGLTYNEQFF. Here the CDR3 DNA reads TGTGCCAGCAGCTCCCTGACTAGCGGGCTTACCTACAATGAGCAGTTCTTC. Drawing the rest from reference TRBV9 and TRBJ2-1, the complete variable domain is DSGVTQTPKHLITATGQRVTLRCSPRSGDLSVYWYQQSLDQGLQFLIQYYNGEERAKGNILERFSAQQFPDLHSELNLSSLELGDSALYFCASSSLTSGLTYNEQFFGPGTRLTVL.

This clone has just one count. Other DNA sequences in this sample translate to the same CDR3. The V and J genes are TRBV9 and TRBJ1-3; D is unresolved. V was shortened by 0 bases and J by 0 bases, with 10 bases between the two germline ends. From germline, CDR1 is SGDLS and CDR2 YYNGEE. CDR3 length: 16 residues. CDR3 residues: CASSVGGLSSGNTIYF. CDR3 coding DNA: TGTGCCAGCAGCGTAGGAGGGCTTTCCTCTGGAAACACCATATATTTT. Supplemented by reference TRBV9 and TRBJ1-3, the full variable domain reads DSGVTQTPKHLITATGQRVTLRCSPRSGDLSVYWYQQSLDQGLQFLIQYYNGEERAKGNILERFSAQQFPDLHSELNLSSLELGDSALYFCASSVGGLSSGNTIYFGEGSWLTVV.

Only a few counts were recorded for this clone. J is TRBJ2-1 and V is TRBV19; D unresolved. V was clipped by 3 bases and J by 2 bases, with 11 bases between them. Germline-derived CDR1 and CDR2 are LNHDA and SQIVND (reference sequence). The CDR3 spans 15 residues. CDR3 protein: CASSIRAGTYNEQFF. In nucleotides, the CDR3 is TGTGCCAGTAGTATTCGTGCAGGAACCTACAATGAGCAGTTCTTC.

The rearrangement joins TRBV5-1 to TRBJ1-1; D unclear. CDR3 length: 13 amino acids. The ends were cut back, 2 bases at V and 6 bases at J, with 11 bases in the middle. Per germline, CDR1 SGHRS and CDR2 YFSETQ. CDR3 coding DNA: TGCGCCAGCAGCTTAGACCCCGAGGCTGAAGCTTTCTTT. This codes for CASSLDPEAEAFF. The whole variable domain, remainder taken from reference TRBV5-1 and TRBJ1-1, is KAGVTQTPRYLIKTRGQQVTLSCSPISGHRSVSWYQQTPGQGLQFLFEYFSETQRNKGNFPGRFSGRQFSNSRSEMNVSTLELGDSALYLCASSLDPEAEAFFGQGTRLTVV.

V and J are TRBV5-6 and TRBJ2-2; D is undetermined. The CDR3 length is 12 residues. Trimming cost V 6 bases and J 6 bases, with 9 bases left between them. Germline lookup yields CDR1 SGHDT and CDR2 YYEEEE. CDR3 DNA sequence: TGTGCCAGCAACTTAAGCCCCGGGGAGCTGTTTTTT. Residues: CASNLSPGELFF.